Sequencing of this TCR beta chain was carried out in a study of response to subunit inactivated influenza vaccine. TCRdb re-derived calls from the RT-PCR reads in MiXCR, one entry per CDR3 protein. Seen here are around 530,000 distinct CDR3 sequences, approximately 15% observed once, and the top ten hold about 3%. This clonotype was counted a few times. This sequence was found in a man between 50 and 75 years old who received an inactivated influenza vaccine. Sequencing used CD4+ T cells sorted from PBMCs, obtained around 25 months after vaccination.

CDR3 DNA: TGTGCCAGCAGCCCCAAGAGCGGCCGCCCGGGAAGCACAGATACGCAGTATTTT. It encodes CASSPKSGRPGSTDTQYF. V is TRBV3-1 and J is TRBJ2-3; D might be TRBD2 (5 bases). Germline lookup yields CDR1 LGHDT and CDR2 YNNKEL (reference sequence). The ends were cut back, 4 bases at V and 0 bases at J, with 20 bases in the middle. This CDR3 contains 18 residues.